This TCR beta chain was obtained from a study of metastatic and nonmetastatic thyroid tumors. Looking at the study overall: Repertoires from blood and tumor or nodule tissue of malignant and benign thyroid patients were compared. The study's findings and limits: Reports indicated that malignant thyroid tumors showed significantly higher TCR beta diversity than benign nodules did, in blood and tumor.

The authors' processing: Across clinicopathological groups, CDR3 differences served as the basis for building a distant-metastasis classifier for papillary thyroid cancer. TCRdb re-called clones from the PCR reads using MiXCR. The V and J calls were not made by the authors but by TCRdb's processing. The sample holds about 30,000 clones, 23% seen once. This clone has ten or more counts. What it recognizes is unknown. This CDR3 is built from 15 residues. From germline, CDR1 is MRHNA and CDR2 SNTAGT. Between the trimmed V and J ends, which lost 4 bases and 2 bases, there was a span of 11 bases. No patient received treatment before thyroid surgery.

The receptor's source is a female donor with papillary thyroid cancer or a benign thyroid nodule (not recorded which). Some clones in this sample may be carry-over from other donors' samples. The chain links TRBV6-4 to TRBJ1-4; the D gene is possibly TRBD1 (6 bases). The sample consisted of blood. The CDR3 region has the DNA TGTGCCAGCAGTGCCACAGGGAGGACTAATGAAAAACTGTTTTTT. Its translation: CASSATGRTNEKLFF.